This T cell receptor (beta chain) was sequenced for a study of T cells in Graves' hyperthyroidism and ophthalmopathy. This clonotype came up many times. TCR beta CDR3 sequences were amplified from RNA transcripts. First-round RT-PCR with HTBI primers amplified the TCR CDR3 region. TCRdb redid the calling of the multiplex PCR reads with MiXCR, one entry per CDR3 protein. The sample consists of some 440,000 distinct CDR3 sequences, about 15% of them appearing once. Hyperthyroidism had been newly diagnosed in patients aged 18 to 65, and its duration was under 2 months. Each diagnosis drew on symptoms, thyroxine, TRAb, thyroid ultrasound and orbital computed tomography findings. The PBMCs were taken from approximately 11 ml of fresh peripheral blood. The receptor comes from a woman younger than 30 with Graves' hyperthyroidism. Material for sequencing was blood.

CDR3 amino acids: CASSSNPWAGQETQYF. The CDR3 DNA is TGTGCCAGCAGTTCAAACCCCTGGGCCGGGCAAGAGACCCAGTACTTC. The chain has TRBV12-3 or TRBV12-4 and TRBJ2-5; no firm D call. The CDR3 sequence is 16 residues long. V shed 4 bases and J shed 2 bases, with 17 bases lying between them.